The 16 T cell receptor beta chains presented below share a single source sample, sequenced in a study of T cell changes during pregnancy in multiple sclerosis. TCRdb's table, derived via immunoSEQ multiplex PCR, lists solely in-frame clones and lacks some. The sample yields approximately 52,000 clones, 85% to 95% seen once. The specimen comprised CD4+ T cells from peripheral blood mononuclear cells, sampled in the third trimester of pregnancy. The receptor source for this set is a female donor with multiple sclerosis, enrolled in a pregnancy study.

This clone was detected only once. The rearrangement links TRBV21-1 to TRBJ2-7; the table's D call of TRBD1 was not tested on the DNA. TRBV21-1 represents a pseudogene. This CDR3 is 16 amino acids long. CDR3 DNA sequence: TGTGCCAGCAGGAAGTTAAGGACACGGGTCAGGGACGAGCAGTACTTC. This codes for CASRKLRTRVRDEQYF.

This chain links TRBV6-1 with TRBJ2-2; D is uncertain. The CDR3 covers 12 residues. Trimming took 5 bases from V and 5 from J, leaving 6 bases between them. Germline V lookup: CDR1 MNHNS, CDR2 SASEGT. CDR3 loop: CASSTYTGELFF. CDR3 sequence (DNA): TGTGCCAGCAGTACCTATACCGGGGAGCTGTTTTTT.

The CDR3 here is CASSLREGGGYTF. The CDR3 DNA reads TGTGCCAGCAGTTTAAGGGAGGGAGGGGGCTACACCTTC. The chain is built from TRBV27 and TRBJ1-2; no reliable D call. There are 13 residues in the CDR3. Deletions cut 2 bases from V and 8 bases from J, with 12 bases between. Germline V gene lookup returns CDR1 MNHEY and CDR2 SMNVEV (reference sequence).

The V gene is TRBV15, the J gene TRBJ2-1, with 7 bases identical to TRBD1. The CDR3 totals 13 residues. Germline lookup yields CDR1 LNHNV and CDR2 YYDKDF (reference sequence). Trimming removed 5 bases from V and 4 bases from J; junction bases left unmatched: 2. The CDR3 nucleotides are TGTGCCACCAGCTGGGACAGATACAATGAGCAGTTCTTC. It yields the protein CATSWDRYNEQFF.

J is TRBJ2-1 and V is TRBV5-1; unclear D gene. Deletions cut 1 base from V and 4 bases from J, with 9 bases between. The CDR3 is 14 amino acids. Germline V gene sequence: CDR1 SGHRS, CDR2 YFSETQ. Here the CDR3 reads CASSLSLEYNEQFF. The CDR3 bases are TGCGCCAGCAGCTTGTCCTTGGAGTACAATGAGCAGTTCTTC.

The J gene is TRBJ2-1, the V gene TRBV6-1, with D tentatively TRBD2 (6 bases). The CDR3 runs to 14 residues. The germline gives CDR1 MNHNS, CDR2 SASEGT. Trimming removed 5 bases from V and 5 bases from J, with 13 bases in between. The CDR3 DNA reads TGTGCCAGCAGTACCCGGGACTTACACAATGAGCAGTTCTTC. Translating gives CASSTRDLHNEQFF.

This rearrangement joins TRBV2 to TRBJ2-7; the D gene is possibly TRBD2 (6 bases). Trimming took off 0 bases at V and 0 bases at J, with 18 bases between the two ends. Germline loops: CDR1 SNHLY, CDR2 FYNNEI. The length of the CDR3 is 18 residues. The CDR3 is CASSEALTTRGSSYEQYF. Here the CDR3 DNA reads TGTGCCAGCAGTGAAGCGCTCACGACGCGGGGAAGCTCCTACGAGCAGTACTTC.

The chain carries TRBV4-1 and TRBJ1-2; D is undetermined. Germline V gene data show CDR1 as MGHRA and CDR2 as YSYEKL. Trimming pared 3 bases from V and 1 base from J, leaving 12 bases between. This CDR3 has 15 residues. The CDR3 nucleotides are TGCGCCAGCAGCCAGCAGAACACCTTTAACTATGGCTACACCTTC. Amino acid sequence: CASSQQNTFNYGYTF.

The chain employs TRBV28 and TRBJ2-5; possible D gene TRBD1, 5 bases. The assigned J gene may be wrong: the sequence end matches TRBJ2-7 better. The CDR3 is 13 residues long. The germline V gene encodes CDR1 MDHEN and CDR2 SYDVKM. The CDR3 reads CASSFDSSYEQYF. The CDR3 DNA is TGTGCCAGCAGTTTCGACAGCTCCTACGAGCAGTACTTC.

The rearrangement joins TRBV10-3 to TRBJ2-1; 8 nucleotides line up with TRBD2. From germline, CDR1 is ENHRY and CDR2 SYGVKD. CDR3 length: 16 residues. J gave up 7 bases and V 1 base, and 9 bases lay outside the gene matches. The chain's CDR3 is CAISEFTGGVVNEQFF. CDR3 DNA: TGTGCCATCAGTGAGTTTACGGGGGGGGTTGTTAATGAGCAGTTCTTC.

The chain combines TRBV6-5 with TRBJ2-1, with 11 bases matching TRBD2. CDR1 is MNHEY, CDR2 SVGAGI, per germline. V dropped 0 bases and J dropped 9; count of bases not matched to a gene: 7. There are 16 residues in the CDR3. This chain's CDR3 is CASSYSIAGGPGEQFF. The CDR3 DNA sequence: TGTGCCAGCAGTTACTCTATAGCGGGGGGGCCGGGTGAGCAGTTCTTC.

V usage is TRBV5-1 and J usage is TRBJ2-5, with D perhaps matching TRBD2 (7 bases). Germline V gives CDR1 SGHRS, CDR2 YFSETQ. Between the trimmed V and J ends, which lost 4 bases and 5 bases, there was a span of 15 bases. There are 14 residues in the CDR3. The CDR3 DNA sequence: TGCGCCAGCAGCCAGGGGAGGGCGTGGGAGACCCAGTACTTC. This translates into CASSQGRAWETQYF.

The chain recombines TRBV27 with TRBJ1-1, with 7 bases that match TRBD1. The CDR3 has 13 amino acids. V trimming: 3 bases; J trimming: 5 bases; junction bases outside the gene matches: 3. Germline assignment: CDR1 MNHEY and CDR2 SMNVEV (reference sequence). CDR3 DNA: TGTGCCAGCAGTTTCGACAGGGTTACTGAAGCTTTCTTT. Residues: CASSFDRVTEAFF.

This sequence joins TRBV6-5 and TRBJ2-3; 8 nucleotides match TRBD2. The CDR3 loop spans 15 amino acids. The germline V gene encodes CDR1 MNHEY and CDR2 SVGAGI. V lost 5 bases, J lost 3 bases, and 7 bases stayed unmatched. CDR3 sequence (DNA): TGTGCCAGCAGTAAGCGGGAGATGCGGACAGATACGCAGTATTTT. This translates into CASSKREMRTDTQYF.

CDR3 amino acids: CASSRSGRDRTEAFF. The CDR3 DNA follows: TGTGCCAGTTCCCGGTCTGGGCGGGACCGCACTGAAGCTTTCTTT. The chain joins TRBV2 to TRBJ1-1; D possibly corresponds to TRBD1 (5 bases). The CDR3 has 15 residues. With 9 bases removed from V and 4 bases from J, the gap between germline ends came to 21 bases. Per the germline V gene, CDR1 is SNHLY and CDR2 is FYNNEI.

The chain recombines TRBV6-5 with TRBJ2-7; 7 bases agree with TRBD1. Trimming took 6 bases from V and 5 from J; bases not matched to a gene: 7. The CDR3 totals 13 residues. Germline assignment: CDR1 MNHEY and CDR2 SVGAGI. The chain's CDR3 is CASRKDRVHEQYF. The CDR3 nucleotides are TGTGCCAGCAGGAAAGACAGGGTACACGAGCAGTACTTC.